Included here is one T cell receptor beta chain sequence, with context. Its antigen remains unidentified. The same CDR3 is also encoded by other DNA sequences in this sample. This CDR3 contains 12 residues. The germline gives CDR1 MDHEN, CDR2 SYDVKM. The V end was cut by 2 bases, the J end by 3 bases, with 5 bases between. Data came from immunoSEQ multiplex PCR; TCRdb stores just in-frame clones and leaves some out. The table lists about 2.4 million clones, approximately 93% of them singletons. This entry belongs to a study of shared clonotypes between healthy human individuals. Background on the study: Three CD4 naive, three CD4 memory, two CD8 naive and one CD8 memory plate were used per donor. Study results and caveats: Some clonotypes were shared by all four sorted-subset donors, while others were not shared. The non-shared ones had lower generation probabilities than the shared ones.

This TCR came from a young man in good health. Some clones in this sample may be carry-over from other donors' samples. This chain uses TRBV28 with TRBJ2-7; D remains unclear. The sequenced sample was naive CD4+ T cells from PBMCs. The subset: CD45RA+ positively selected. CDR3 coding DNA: TGTGCCAGCAGTTTAGGGTACTACGAGCAGTACTTC. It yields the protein CASSLGYYEQYF.